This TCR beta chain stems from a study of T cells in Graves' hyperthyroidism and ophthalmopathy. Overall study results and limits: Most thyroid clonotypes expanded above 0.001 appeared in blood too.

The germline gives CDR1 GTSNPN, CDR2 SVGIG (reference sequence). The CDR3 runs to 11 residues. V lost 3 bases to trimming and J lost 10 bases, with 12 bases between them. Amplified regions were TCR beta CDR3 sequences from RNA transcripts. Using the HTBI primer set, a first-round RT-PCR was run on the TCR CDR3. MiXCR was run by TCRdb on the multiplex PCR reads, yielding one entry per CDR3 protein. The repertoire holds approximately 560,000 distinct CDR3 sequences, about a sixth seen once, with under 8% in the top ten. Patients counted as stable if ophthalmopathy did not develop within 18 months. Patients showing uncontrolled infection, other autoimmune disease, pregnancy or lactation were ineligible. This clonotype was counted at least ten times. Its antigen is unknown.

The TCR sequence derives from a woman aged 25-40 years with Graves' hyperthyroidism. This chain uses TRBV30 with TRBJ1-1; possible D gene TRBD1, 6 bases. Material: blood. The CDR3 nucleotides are TGTGCCTGGAGAAAAGGGGGAAGAGCTTTCTTT. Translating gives CAWRKGGRAFF.